The present TCR beta chain was sequenced within a study of Ad26.COV2.S vaccination and SARS-CoV-2 variants. About the research overall: Ad26.COV2.S given intramuscularly, once or twice 56 days apart.

Germline CDR1 and CDR2: MGHDK and SYGVNS. V trimming: 4 bases; J trimming: 10 bases; junction bases outside the gene matches: 8. This CDR3 is 15 amino acids long. Treatment reported: about 20 received Ad26.COV2.S at low or high dose, single or two shots; roughly 5 received placebo; per-sample allocation not given. Specimens were obtained on day 63 following the first vaccine or placebo injection. This clone was counted once. Sequencing used immunoSEQ multiplex PCR; TCRdb keeps in-frame clones, though not all of them. The data contain approximately 300,000 clones, just over 85% of them singletons. The rearrangement joins TRBV25-1 to TRBJ2-1; 12 bases line up with TRBD2. This TCR was sampled from a person aged 18-60 years who received the Ad26.COV2.S COVID-19 vaccine or a placebo. The material sequenced was peripheral blood, taken in a trial of Ad26.COV2.S vaccine versus placebo. CDR3 sequence (DNA): TGTGCCAGCAGTGCCCCTAGCGGGAGGGAAGGAGAGCAGTTCTTC. Its protein is CASSAPSGREGEQFF.